A few counts support the clone carrying this T cell receptor (beta chain). The data derive from a study of blood T cell repertoires in COVID-19. The wider study: Whether acute or convalescent, the COVID-19 samples came from the United States, Italy and Spain.

Per the original methods: Researchers report that nucleated cell counts were estimated from reference gene primer amplification. Only in-frame clones appear in the TCRdb table, and some are missing; sequencing was by immunoSEQ multiplex PCR. That table furnishes V, J and clone size, whereas the DNA furnished D and trimming. The table has over 30,000 clones, about 80% seen once. The CDR3 consists of 12 residues. V was pared by 4 bases and J by 7 bases, with 11 bases between. Germline V lookup: CDR1 ENHRY, CDR2 SYGVKD. The sample taken for sequencing was peripheral blood. This clonotype was sampled from a middle-aged man with acute or convalescent COVID-19. The chain recombines TRBV10-3 with TRBJ2-7; D is possibly TRBD2 (6 bases). The CDR3 nucleotides read TGTGCCATCAGTGGCCGGGAGTTAGAGCAGTACTTC. This sequence encodes CAISGRELEQYF.